This T cell receptor (beta chain) was sequenced for a study of blood T cell repertoires in COVID-19. At the level of the study: Acute-phase and convalescent COVID-19 samples originated in the United States, Italy and Spain. The analysed material was cDNA or gDNA that came from T cells, B-cell-depleted T cells, or PBMCs.

This CDR3 spans 13 amino acids. Trimming cost V 5 bases and J 5 bases; bases outside gene matches: 3. Per germline, CDR1 SNHLY and CDR2 FYNNEI. In the original workflow: Reference gene primer amplification yielded estimated nucleated cell counts. Produced via immunoSEQ multiplex PCR; TCRdb's table is partial and in-frame only. V, J and clone size are those of that table, while D and trimming were read from the DNA. There are over 250,000 clones in the sample; around 90% occur only once, and 2% to 2.5% lies in the top ten. Sequenced: peripheral blood. The TCR originated in a man aged 45-60 years with acute or convalescent COVID-19. This chain uses TRBV2 with TRBJ1-5, with 7 bases identical to TRBD1. The CDR3 DNA follows: TGTGCCAGCAGTCTTCAGGGGGATCAGCCCCAGCATTTT. Translated: CASSLQGDQPQHF. Full variable domain (rest looked up from reference TRBV2 and TRBJ1-5): EPEVTQTPSHQVTQMGQEVILRCVPISNHLYFYWYRQILGQKVEFLVSFYNNEISEKSEIFDDQFSVERPDGSNFTLKIRSTKLEDSAMYFCASSLQGDQPQHFGDGTRLSIL.